Shown below are 18 T cell receptor beta chains from a single sample sequenced in a study of cytomegalovirus exposure and HLA in healthy donors. Researchers ran the PCR with 60 Vbeta and 13 Jbeta primers. This table comes from immunoSEQ multiplex PCR, and its TCRdb copy is limited to in-frame clones, with some not included. The repertoire holds 150,000 to 200,000 clones, with over 60% as singletons. Sequencing was carried out using PBMCs. The receptors stem from a woman in her thirties or forties in good health and CMV-seronegative.

CDR3 loop: CASSELARWDRRRNQPQHF. The CDR3 DNA sequence: TGTGCCAGCAGTGAATTAGCGCGGTGGGACAGGCGAAGAAATCAGCCCCAGCATTTT. The chain is built from TRBV6-1 and TRBJ1-5; 8 bases match TRBD1. CDR1 and CDR2 (germline): MNHNS, SASEGT. Losses at the gene ends were 2 bases for V and 4 bases for J; bases not matched to a gene: 16. CDR3 length: 19 amino acids.

The chain couples TRBV10-3 to TRBJ2-7; 8 bases line up with TRBD2. CDR3 length: 15 residues. In germline, CDR1 is ENHRY, CDR2 SYGVKD. J gave up 1 base and V 6 bases, and 8 bases lay outside the gene matches. CDR3 coding DNA: TGTGCCATCAGGACTGGAGCGGGGGTATCCTACGAGCAGTACGTC. It is translated as CAIRTGAGVSYEQYV.

The genes are TRBV6-1 and TRBJ1-2; 7 nucleotides line up with TRBD1. The J segment lost 4 bases and the V segment lost 0 bases, leaving 2 bases of the junction unmatched. CDR1 is MNHNS and CDR2 is SASEGT in the germline V gene. The length of the CDR3 is 14 residues. CDR3 coding DNA: TGTGCCAGCAGTGAAGCAGGGGGCGGCTATGGCTACACCTTC. Its protein is CASSEAGGGYGYTF.

This clone was recorded only once. V and J are TRBV11-3 and TRBJ1-2; D unresolved. This CDR3 is built from 13 residues. The V end was cut by 5 bases, the J end by 6 bases, with 13 bases between. Germline CDR1 reads SGHNT; CDR2 reads YENEEA. CDR3: CASSLPLENGYTF. The DNA for the CDR3 is TGTGCCAGCAGCCTCCCCTTAGAGAATGGCTACACCTTC. The full variable domain, its missing parts supplied by reference TRBV11-3 and TRBJ1-2, is EAGVVQSPRYKIIEKKQPVAFWCNPISGHNTLYWYLQNLGQGPELLIRYENEEAVDDSQLPKDRFSAERLKGVDSTLKIQPAELGDSAVYLCASSLPLENGYTFGSGTRLTVV.

There are a few counts of this clone. This rearrangement joins TRBV7-3 to TRBJ1-1; TRBD1 agrees at 7 bases. The J segment lost 4 bases and the V segment lost 5 bases, leaving 10 bases of the junction unmatched. The CDR3 loop spans 15 amino acids. Germline V gene sequence: CDR1 SGHTA, CDR2 FQGTGA. This chain's CDR3 is CASSLNPTGSTEAFF. In DNA, the CDR3 is TGTGCCAGCAGCCTCAATCCGACAGGGTCCACTGAAGCTTTCTTT.

The CDR3 loop is CASGLPAHSYNEQFF. The CDR3 DNA reads TGTGCTAGTGGCCTTCCCGCACACTCCTACAATGAGCAGTTCTTC. The gene calls are TRBV12-5 and TRBJ2-1; unclear D gene. Germline loops: CDR1 LGHNT, CDR2 FRNRAP. V was pared by 6 bases and J by 0 bases, with 12 bases between. The CDR3 has 15 residues.

CDR3 sequence: CASSDGTSGLNEQFF. The CDR3 region has the DNA TGTGCCAGCAGCGACGGGACTAGCGGGTTGAATGAGCAGTTCTTC. The V and J genes are TRBV9 and TRBJ2-1; 12 positions agree with TRBD2. The trim removed 3 bases at V and 7 bases at J, leaving 5 bases unmatched. Germline lookup yields CDR1 SGDLS and CDR2 YYNGEE. The CDR3 runs to 15 residues.

This clone appeared a few times. The chain links TRBV19 to TRBJ2-7; 7 nucleotides line up with TRBD2. This CDR3 is built from 17 residues. J lost 1 base, V lost 0 bases, and 9 bases had no gene match. Per the germline V gene, CDR1 is LNHDA and CDR2 is SQIVND (reference sequence). The CDR3 nucleotides are TGTGCCAGTAGTATAGATACCAGTCGGACTAGGTCCTACGAGCAGTACTTC. Translated: CASSIDTSRTRSYEQYF. The full variable domain, its missing parts supplied by reference TRBV19 and TRBJ2-7, is DGGITQSPKYLFRKEGQNVTLSCEQNLNHDAMYWYRQDPGQGLRLIYYSQIVNDFQKGDIAEGYSVSREKKESFPLTVTSAQKNPTAFYLCASSIDTSRTRSYEQYFGPGTRLTVT.

This chain connects TRBV30 to TRBJ2-3; TRBD2 aligns across 11 bases. CDR1 and CDR2 (germline): GTSNPN, SVGIG (reference sequence). The junction had 4 bases not matched to a gene; V was cut back by 2 bases and J by 0 bases. CDR3 size: 16 residues. In nucleotides, the CDR3 is TGTGCCTGGAGTCAGGGACTAGCGGAAAGCACAGATACGCAGTATTTT. It specifies CAWSQGLAESTDTQYF. The full variable domain, in which reference TRBV30 and TRBJ2-3 provide the parts outside the CDR3, is SQTIHQWPATLVQPVGSPLSLECTVEGTSNPNLYWYRQAAGRGLQLLFYSVGIGQISSEVPQNLSASRPQDRQFILSSKKLLLSDSGFYLCAWSQGLAESTDTQYFGPGTRLTVL.

The rearrangement links TRBV7-9 to TRBJ2-1; the match to TRBD2 covers 9 bases. CDR3 length: 14 residues. In germline, CDR1 is SEHNR, CDR2 FQNEAQ (reference sequence). The V and J ends lost 0 bases and 9 bases, in that order; junction bases with no gene match: 3. The CDR3, as DNA: TGTGCCAGCAGCTTAGCGGCTAGCGGGATTGAGCAGTTCTTC. Encoded protein: CASSLAASGIEQFF.

The chain combines TRBV7-9 with TRBJ1-1, with D tentatively TRBD1 (5 bases). V was shortened by 8 bases and J by 4 bases, with 17 bases between the two germline ends. The CDR3 consists of 14 residues. Germline-derived CDR1 and CDR2 are SEHNR and FQNEAQ (reference sequence). CDR3 coding DNA: TGTGCCAGCCGAAAAGCAAGCCAGGGCACTGAAGCTTTCTTT. This encodes CASRKASQGTEAFF.

This chain joins TRBV19 and TRBJ2-1, with D maybe TRBD1 (6 bases). CDR1 is LNHDA and CDR2 is SQIVND in the germline V gene (reference sequence). The CDR3 sequence is 12 residues long. V was clipped by 8 bases and J by 9 bases, with 14 bases between them. CDR3 loop: CASGTGMGEQFF. CDR3 coding DNA: TGTGCCAGTGGAACAGGGATGGGTGAGCAGTTCTTC.

V is TRBV5-4 and J is TRBJ1-2; D remains ambiguous. V lost 0 bases and J lost 7, with 10 bases in between. Germline CDR1 is SGHNT and CDR2 is YYREEE (reference sequence). CDR3 length: 13 amino acids. CDR3 DNA: TGTGCCAGCAGCTTGGGGTCGAAAGCTGGCTACACCTTC. This translates into CASSLGSKAGYTF.

This clone was detected once. J is TRBJ2-7 and V is TRBV21-1; the D call TRBD2 from the table was never checked on the DNA. TRBV21-1 is recorded as a pseudogene. This CDR3 comprises 15 residues. The CDR3 bases are TGTGCCAGCAGCAAAGGCCCTGGAGGAGGGGCCGAGCAGTACTTC. It yields the protein CASSKGPGGGAEQYF.

This clone was detected a few times. The chain links TRBV30 to TRBJ1-1; perhaps TRBD1 as D (5 bases). Trimming stripped 0 bases from V and 1 base from J, with 6 bases between. Germline CDR1 is GTSNPN and CDR2 is SVGIG (reference sequence). This CDR3 has 13 residues. The CDR3 DNA follows: TGTGCCTGGAGTGTACAGGAGAACACTGAAGCTTTCTTT. It translates to CAWSVQENTEAFF.

This chain uses TRBV5-1 with TRBJ2-1; 8 bases are shared with TRBD2. The CDR3 sequence is 16 residues long. J lost 4 bases, V lost 2 bases, and 8 bases had no gene match. The germline V gene has CDR1 SGHRS and CDR2 YFSETQ. Here the CDR3 reads CASSFRDSGEYNEQFF. CDR3 in DNA: TGCGCCAGCAGCTTCAGAGATAGCGGGGAATACAATGAGCAGTTCTTC.

The chain couples TRBV11-3 to TRBJ1-1; no reliable D call. Trimming shortened V by 5 bases and J by 3 bases, and 16 bases separated the two germline ends. The CDR3 is 15 amino acids. Germline loops: CDR1 SGHNT, CDR2 YENEEA. CDR3 protein: CASSPLGGVDTEAFF. The CDR3 DNA reads TGTGCCAGCAGCCCTCTAGGAGGAGTGGACACTGAAGCTTTCTTT.

V usage is TRBV6-1 and J usage is TRBJ2-1, with 14 bases lining up with TRBD2. Germline CDR1 is MNHNS and CDR2 is SASEGT. With 1 base clipped from V and 13 bases from J, the junction kept 6 bases outside the gene matches. There are 15 residues in the CDR3. The CDR3 coding sequence is TGTGCCAGCAGTGAAGATTGGACTAGCGGGAGGATCCAGTTCTTC. This translates into CASSEDWTSGRIQFF.